The clone carrying this T cell receptor (beta chain) was seen a few times. This entry comes from a study of blood T cell repertoires in COVID-19. At the level of the study: Samples taken during acute and convalescent COVID-19 were collected in the United States, Italy and Spain.

As originally analysed: The assay estimated nucleated cells by amplifying reference gene primers. Clones were sequenced by immunoSEQ multiplex PCR, and TCRdb holds only the in-frame ones, with some missing. Clonal size and the V and J genes are those of that table, whereas D and trimming came from the DNA. The sample has 90,000 to 120,000 clones, over 60% seen once; the top ten hold 4% to 4.5%. The TCR originated in a man aged 65-85 years with acute or convalescent COVID-19. Sequences were obtained from peripheral blood.

In DNA, the CDR3 is TGTGCCAGCAGCTATGCCGGGACAGCTAACTATGGCTACACCTTC. Protein product: CASSYAGTANYGYTF. The chain is built from TRBV9 and TRBJ1-2, with 7 bases aligning to TRBD1. CDR1 SGDLS and CDR2 YYNGEE come from the germline V gene. CDR3 length: 15 residues. V dropped 4 bases and J dropped 0; count of bases not matched to a gene: 6.